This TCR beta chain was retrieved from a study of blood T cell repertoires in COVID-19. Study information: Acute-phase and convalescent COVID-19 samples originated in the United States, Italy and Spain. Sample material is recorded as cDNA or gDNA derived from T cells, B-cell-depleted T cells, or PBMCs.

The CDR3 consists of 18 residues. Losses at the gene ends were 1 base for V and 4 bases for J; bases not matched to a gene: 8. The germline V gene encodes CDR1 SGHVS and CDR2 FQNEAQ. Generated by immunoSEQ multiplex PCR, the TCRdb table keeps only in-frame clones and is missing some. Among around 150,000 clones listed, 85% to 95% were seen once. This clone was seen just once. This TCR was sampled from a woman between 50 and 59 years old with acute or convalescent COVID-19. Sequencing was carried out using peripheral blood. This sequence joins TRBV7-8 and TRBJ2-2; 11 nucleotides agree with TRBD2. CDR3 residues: CASSLGVAGGLSTGELFF. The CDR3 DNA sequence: TGTGCCAGCAGCTTAGGGGTAGCGGGGGGGCTAAGCACCGGGGAGCTGTTTTTT.